This T cell receptor beta chain was retrieved from a study of beta chain features in type 1 diabetes. General study points: Across all four CD4+ subsets, people with type 1 diabetes showed modestly shorter TCRB CDR3s.

Markers CD45RO/CCR7/CD25/CD127/CD95/CD27 served to sort CD4+ naive, central memory, regulatory and stem cell-like memory cells. There are 16 residues in the CDR3. In germline, CDR1 is SGHTA, CDR2 FQGNSA. V gave up 5 bases and J gave up 4 bases, with 17 bases separating them. About this clone: As yet, its antigen is unknown.

All of the isolated RNA was reverse transcribed, so expressed TCRB transcripts were sequenced. The protocol was immunoSEQ multiplex PCR, while the TCRdb copy is restricted to in-frame clones and leaves out a portion. The table includes 230,000 or so clones, more than 15% detected once. The source material was naive CD4+ T cells from blood. This clonotype originated in a young man with type 1 diabetes. The rearrangement joins TRBV7-2 to TRBJ2-2; the D call may be TRBD1 or TRBD2 (6 bases each). In DNA, the CDR3 is TGTGCCAGCAGCCGAACCTCCTCGGGGGCCACCGGGGAGCTGTTTTTT. Translating it yields CASSRTSSGATGELFF.